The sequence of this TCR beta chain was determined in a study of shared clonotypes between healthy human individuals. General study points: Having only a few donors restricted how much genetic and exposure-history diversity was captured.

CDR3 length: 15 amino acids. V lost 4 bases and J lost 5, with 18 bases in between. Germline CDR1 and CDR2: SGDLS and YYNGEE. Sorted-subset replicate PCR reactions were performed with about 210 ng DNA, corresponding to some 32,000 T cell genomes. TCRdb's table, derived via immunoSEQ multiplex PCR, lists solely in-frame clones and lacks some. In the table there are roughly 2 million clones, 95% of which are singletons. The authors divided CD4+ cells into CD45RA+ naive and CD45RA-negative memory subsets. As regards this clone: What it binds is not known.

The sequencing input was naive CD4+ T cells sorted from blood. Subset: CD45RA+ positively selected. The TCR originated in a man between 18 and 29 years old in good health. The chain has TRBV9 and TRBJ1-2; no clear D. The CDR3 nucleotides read TGTGCCAGCAGCCCGCAAGACCGCTCCGAATATGGCTACACCTTC. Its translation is CASSPQDRSEYGYTF.